Here is one T cell receptor (beta chain) with its context. Its antigen remains unidentified. This sample was taken from a study of somatic mutations in cytotoxic T cells in rheumatoid arthritis. Across the whole study: Flow sorting of some V beta antibody-stained T cells reached nearly 100% purity, with V beta1+ cells also TCRB-sequenced.

Authors' processing steps: Matching between patient CD8+ clones larger than 1% and published virus-specific TCRB sequences was rare. Method: immunoSEQ multiplex PCR; TCRdb's copy keeps in-frame clones and lacks some. V, J and clone size were drawn from that table, and D and trimming were deduced from the DNA. The table records tens of thousands of clones, roughly 74% of them present only once. Study results and caveats: Neither rheumatoid arthritis patients nor age-matched healthy controls had significantly different CD8+ T-cell clonality from the other group.

The CDR3 length is 16 residues. Germline trimming cut 3 bases from V and 1 base from J; bases unmatched to any gene: 4. Germline V gene lookup returns CDR1 KGHSH and CDR2 LQKENI. The chain recombines TRBV18 with TRBJ2-4, with 9 bases matching TRBD1. This sequence was found in an adult with rheumatoid arthritis. The material sequenced was CD8+ T cells sorted from blood. CDR3 amino acids: CASSPGQGPAKNIQYF. The DNA of the CDR3 is TGTGCCAGCTCACCGGGACAGGGTCCGGCCAAAAACATTCAGTACTTC.